The 7 T cell receptor beta chains below come from one sample, sequenced in a study of T-cell memory formation after mild COVID-19. TCRdb ran MiXCR on the 5' RACE reads and lists one entry per CDR3 protein. The sample lists some 150,000 distinct CDR3 sequences; approximately 26% were seen once. Sequences were obtained from PBMCs or a T cell subset sorted from them (not recorded which). These receptors came from an adult woman who had mild COVID-19 (a few samples of this study predate the infection). Cell type and time point are not known.

The chain carries TRBV6-1 and TRBJ1-3; D perhaps matches TRBD1 (6 bases). The CDR3 is 15 residues long. CDR1 and CDR2 (germline): MNHNS, SASEGT. The germline V and J ends were trimmed by 5 bases and 0 bases, with 11 bases remaining between them. Written as DNA, the CDR3 is TGTGCCAGCAGTTGGACAGCCTCCTCTGGAAACACCATATATTTT. This codes for CASSWTASSGNTIYF.

The chain links TRBV29-1 to TRBJ2-7, with TRBD2 matching 9 bases. The CDR3 sequence is 16 residues long. The V segment lost 0 bases and the J segment 3 bases; nucleotides outside the gene matches: 9. The germline gives CDR1 SQVTM, CDR2 ANQGSEA. CDR3 in amino acids: CSVEDSRSGGLYEQYF. CDR3 DNA: TGCAGCGTTGAAGACTCGCGAAGCGGGGGGCTCTACGAGCAGTACTTC.

The chain is built from TRBV30 and TRBJ2-7; perhaps TRBD1 as D (10 bases). The ends were cut back, 7 bases at V and 1 base at J, with 29 bases in the middle. The length of the CDR3 is 18 residues. The germline V gene encodes CDR1 GTSNPN and CDR2 SVGIG (reference sequence). This CDR3 is CASDRGISGGRLSYEQYF. DNA for the CDR3: TGTGCCTCGGACAGGGGGATTAGCGGGGGCCGTCTTTCCTACGAGCAGTACTTC. Filled out from reference TRBV30 and TRBJ2-7, the complete variable domain reads SQTIHQWPATLVQPVGSPLSLECTVEGTSNPNLYWYRQAAGRGLQLLFYSVGIGQISSEVPQNLSASRPQDRQFILSSKKLLLSDSGFYLCASDRGISGGRLSYEQYFGPGTRLTVT.

The chain combines TRBV21-1 with TRBJ1-4; the table calls TRBD1, which could not be checked here. TRBV21-1 constitutes a pseudogene. The CDR3 length is 19 residues. This CDR3 is CASSKELDRADTTNEKLFF. CDR3 nucleotides: TGTGCCAGCAGCAAAGAATTGGACAGGGCCGATACAACTAATGAAAAACTGTTTTTT.

The CDR3: CSARDDADEQYF. The CDR3 nucleotides are TGCAGTGCTAGAGATGACGCGGACGAGCAGTACTTC. The chain combines TRBV20-1 with TRBJ2-7; D unclear. V shed 0 bases and J shed 5 bases, with 8 bases lying between them. Germline V lookup: CDR1 DFQATT, CDR2 SNEGSKA (reference sequence). The CDR3 loop spans 12 amino acids.

The chain is built from TRBV7-8 and TRBJ2-1; TRBD2 might be the D (6 bases). The V end was cut by 5 bases, the J end by 15 bases, with 14 bases between. Germline CDR1 is SGHVS and CDR2 is FQNEAQ. The CDR3 runs 11 residues. The CDR3 is CASSPGVGRFF. The CDR3 bases are TGTGCCAGCAGCCCGGGGGTAGGGAGGTTCTTC.

The chain employs TRBV12-3 or TRBV12-4 and TRBJ1-6, with D tentatively TRBD1 (5 bases). This CDR3 comprises 13 residues. The V and J ends lost 5 bases and 7 bases respectively, with 9 bases between them. CDR3 DNA sequence: TGTGCCAGCAGTCTGGGGGGGAATTCACCCCTCCACTTT. The encoded protein is CASSLGGNSPLHF.